What follows describes a single TCR beta chain. The target of this receptor is not known. Base qualities are not provided; no much larger clone lies one nucleotide away. This sample is drawn from a study of OX40 agonist ivuxolimab in advanced cancers. Turning to the overall study: Ivuxolimab was an agonistic, fully human IgG2 monoclonal antibody directed against OX40 (CD134), a costimulatory receptor. Intravenous ivuxolimab was administered to patients every 2 weeks at six dose levels: 0.01, 0.1, 0.3, 1.5, 3 and 10 mg/kg. Of the approximately 54 patients in dose escalation, 19 had hepatocellular carcinoma, some 15 had melanoma, 9 had renal cell carcinoma and 9 had head and neck cancer. In the dose-escalation cohort, approximately 80% of patients were male, and the mean age was approximately 60 years with a range of about 23 to 79. Prior anti-PD-1, anti-PD-L1 or anti-CTLA-4 therapy was permitted, and checkpoint inhibitors had been received by approximately 39% of dose-escalation patients. Three dose-escalation patients achieved partial responses, one with hepatocellular carcinoma and two with cutaneous melanoma. The point of sequencing TCRbeta in the periphery was to test whether ivuxolimab changed TCR sequence diversity and drove clonal T-cell expansion. The paper reports the monotherapy dose-escalation portion (N = 52 patients) of the phase I ivuxolimab trial.

To sequence the TCRbeta CDR3 region, genomic DNA was isolated from the sorted cells. The immunoSEQ Assay was used to sequence the TCRbeta CDR3 regions. Imported from immuneACCESS, the table was reduced by TCRdb to in-frame sequences with V and J called. These copies leave out some clones; in studies compared against another copy, an unresolved V gene accounts for under half, and the cause of the remainder is not known. The sample table records around 80,000 clones; approximately 89% of these occur just once. The ten largest clones add up to around 0.18% of the sample. Patients with autoimmune disease history or receiving systemic immunosuppression were excluded from the trial. Peripheral blood for TCR sequencing was drawn from every dose cohort at baseline, at cycle 4 day 1 and at cycle 7 day 1. Samples came from an open-label, multicenter, first-in-human phase I dose-escalation trial of ivuxolimab. Adults with locally advanced or metastatic melanoma, renal cell, hepatocellular, or head and neck squamous cell carcinoma were enrolled in the trial. Before TCR sequencing, CD4+ and CD8+ T cells were separately sorted from peripheral blood.

The paper as a whole reports these results and caveats: The antigen specificity of the clonally expanded peripheral T cells was not determined. Partial responders in the 0.1-3.0 mg/kg groups had among the lowest normalized peripheral clonal expansion, especially among CD8+ T cells. On average, CD8+ T cells showed more expanded clones than CD4+ T cells after ivuxolimab. Low levels of normalized T-cell clonal expansion were also seen in some patients who did not respond. Clonal expansion of both CD4+ and CD8+ blood T cells was observed from baseline to week 6 at doses 0.1 to 3.0 mg/kg.

From the cysteine up to the phenylalanine, the CDR3 has a length of 15 residues. Only the CDR3 DNA stays, 45 bases, in frame from base 1. CDR1 and CDR2 are read off the germline V gene as MDHEN and SYDVKM. V loses 6 bases at its end and J loses 0 bases; junction bases beyond the gene matches: 3. The clonotype originates from an adult with an advanced solid tumor such as melanoma, head and neck, liver or kidney cancer. The chain was built from TRBV28 and TRBJ2-3; TRBD2 aligns with 10 central bases. The sequencing used CD4+ or CD8+ T cells sorted from blood, collected in a trial of the OX40 agonist ivuxolimab. The CDR3 corresponds to CASSLAGASTDTQYF. The sequence in DNA is TGTGCCAGCAGCCTAGCGGGAGCCAGCACAGATACGCAGTATTTT. Here the CDR3 is joined to the reference TRBV28 and TRBJ2-3 genes, and the full variable domain is: DVKVTQSSRYLVKRTGEKVFLECVQDMDHENMFWYRQDPGLGLRLIYFSYDVKMKEKGDIPEGYSVSREKKERFSLILESASTNQTSMYLCASSLAGASTDTQYFGPGTRLTVL.